This T cell receptor beta chain was observed in a study of CD8 T cells in Susac syndrome. J lost 9 bases, V lost 5 bases, and 10 bases had no gene match. CDR1 is MNHNS and CDR2 is SASEGT in the germline V gene. The CDR3 is made up of 16 amino acids. After extraction with the RNeasy kit, about 0.45 to 1 ug of the RNA was reverse transcribed using random hexamers. Using its own MiXCR run on the immunoSEQ multiplex PCR reads, TCRdb lists one record per CDR3 protein. The sample yields approximately 100,000 distinct CDR3 sequences, less than 95% seen once. The chain couples TRBV6-1 to TRBJ2-1; 13 nucleotides match TRBD2. The sample comprised CD8+ T cells from PBMCs. The TCR originated in a human donor in good health. CDR3 residues: CASSQLAGGPAGEQFF. As DNA, the CDR3 is TGTGCCAGCAGTCAACTAGCGGGAGGGCCCGCGGGTGAGCAGTTCTTC.